The 21 T cell receptor beta chains below all came from one sample that was sequenced in a study of identical twins. TCRdb re-analysed the 5' RACE reads in MiXCR, keeping a single row per CDR3 protein. The sample has fewer than 250,000 distinct CDR3 sequences; 9.4% are singletons. Input material: memory (CD45RO+) T cells sorted from blood. The receptor set was obtained from a woman in her late teens or twenties in good health.

A few counts support this clonotype. This rearrangement joins TRBV24-1 to TRBJ2-1; 8 bases match TRBD2. The germline V gene encodes CDR1 KGHDR and CDR2 SFDVKD. With V trimmed by 3 bases and J by 6 bases, 9 bases remained unmatched. The CDR3 length is 16 residues. CDR3: CATSDALAGSINEQFF. DNA of the CDR3: TGTGCCACCAGTGATGCCCTAGCGGGTTCTATCAATGAGCAGTTCTTC.

This clonotype was detected only a few times. The rearrangement links TRBV20-1 to TRBJ2-1; the D is unclear. The CDR3 is made up of 11 amino acids. The V gene's germline CDR1 is DFQATT and CDR2 SNEGSKA (reference sequence). V lost 6 bases and J 7 bases, leaving 10 bases between the germline ends. The CDR3 protein is CSAFGRNEQFF. Here the CDR3 DNA reads TGCAGTGCGTTCGGCAGGAATGAGCAGTTCTTC.

This chain joins TRBV12-5 and TRBJ1-2; 9 positions agree with TRBD1. Trimming at V came to 1 base and at J to 8 bases, leaving 8 bases not matched to a gene. The CDR3 covers 15 residues. CDR1 LGHNT and CDR2 FRNRAP come from the germline V gene. CDR3 sequence reads: CASGLGSGQGRGYTF. The CDR3 DNA is TGTGCTAGTGGTTTGGGCTCGGGACAGGGAAGGGGCTACACCTTC.

This clonotype appeared many times. This chain uses TRBV5-1 with TRBJ2-3; 9 positions agree with TRBD2. CDR1 is SGHRS, CDR2 YFSETQ, per germline. CDR3 length equals 16 residues. V shed 1 base and J 2 bases; nucleotides not matched to a gene: 5. CDR3 amino acids: CASSLSRTSVTDTQYF. Here the CDR3 DNA reads TGCGCCAGCAGCTTGTCGCGGACTAGCGTCACAGATACGCAGTATTTT. Based on the CDR3 plus reference TRBV5-1 and TRBJ2-3, the full variable domain is KAGVTQTPRYLIKTRGQQVTLSCSPISGHRSVSWYQQTPGQGLQFLFEYFSETQRNKGNFPGRFSGRQFSNSRSEMNVSTLELGDSALYLCASSLSRTSVTDTQYFGPGTRLTVL.

The table lists this clonotype with many counts. This rearrangement joins TRBV19 to TRBJ2-1; possibly TRBD1 or TRBD2 for D (5 bases each). V gave up 6 bases and J gave up 4 bases, with 16 bases separating them. CDR1 LNHDA and CDR2 SQIVND come from the germline V gene (reference sequence). CDR3 length equals 15 residues. CDR3 DNA sequence: TGTGCCAGTAGCCGACCGGGACGGCTTTACAATGAGCAGTTCTTC. This gives the protein CASSRPGRLYNEQFF.

The sample holds a few counts of this clonotype. The chain uses TRBV11-3 and TRBJ2-3; 7 bases match TRBD2. Germline CDR1 reads SGHNT; CDR2 reads YENEEA. V lost 4 bases, J lost 1 base, and 8 bases stayed unmatched. The CDR3 contains 16 residues. CDR3: CASSSAARGGTDTQYF. The CDR3 DNA is TGTGCCAGCAGCTCGGCCGCACGGGGGGGCACAGATACGCAGTATTTT.

The sample holds a few counts of this clonotype. V and J are TRBV20-1 and TRBJ1-6; D gene unclear. From germline, CDR1 is DFQATT and CDR2 SNEGSKA (reference sequence). The CDR3 covers 16 residues. V shed 1 base and J shed 4 bases, with 14 bases lying between them. CDR3 in DNA: TGCAGTGCTAGAGGGTCGGGTTCTAGTTATAATTCACCCCTCCACTTT. It specifies CSARGSGSSYNSPLHF.

This clonotype appeared a few times. This sequence joins TRBV3-1 and TRBJ2-7; the D is unclear. Germline-derived CDR1 and CDR2 are LGHDT and YNNKEL (reference sequence). The CDR3 covers 14 residues. V lost 2 bases, J lost 4 bases, and 12 bases lay in between. Written as DNA, the CDR3 is TGTGCCAGCAGCCAACTTCGGACCTCATACGAGCAGTACTTC. This sequence encodes CASSQLRTSYEQYF.

This clonotype was counted at least ten times. CDR3 protein: CSARRQYNEQFF. The CDR3 DNA sequence: TGCAGTGCTAGAAGGCAGTACAATGAGCAGTTCTTC. The rearrangement uses TRBV20-1 and TRBJ2-1; D call uncertain. The germline V gene has CDR1 DFQATT and CDR2 SNEGSKA (reference sequence). The CDR3 spans 12 residues. With 2 bases removed from V and 4 bases from J, the gap between germline ends came to 6 bases.

This clonotype was picked up many times. This rearrangement joins TRBV29-1 to TRBJ2-1, with 10 bases fitting TRBD2. The CDR3 length is 15 residues. Germline-derived CDR1 and CDR2 are SQVTM and ANQGSEA. J gave up 6 bases and V 6 bases, and 11 bases lay outside the gene matches. In DNA form, the CDR3 reads TGCAGCGTCGGGACCATACGGACTAGCGGCAATGAGCAGTTCTTC. Its translation: CSVGTIRTSGNEQFF.

This clonotype was found many times. The chain employs TRBV5-5 and TRBJ1-2; 7 nucleotides align to TRBD1. Looked up from germline, CDR1 is SGHKS and CDR2 is YYEKEE (reference sequence). V trimming: 5 bases; J trimming: 2 bases; junction bases outside the gene matches: 9. The CDR3 has 15 amino acids. For the CDR3, the DNA is TGTGCCAGCAGGTCAACCGGGACAGCCAACTATGGCTACACCTTC. Its protein product is CASRSTGTANYGYTF.

This clonotype was detected a few times. The rearrangement links TRBV7-2 to TRBJ2-4; 8 nucleotides agree with TRBD2. V shed 5 bases, J shed 7 bases, and the junction held 10 bases outside the gene matches. CDR1 is SGHTA, CDR2 FQGNSA, per germline. The CDR3 runs 15 residues. The CDR3 DNA is TGTGCCAGCAGCCCACAAAAGGGACTAGTGAACATTCAGTACTTC. It specifies CASSPQKGLVNIQYF. Full variable domain (missing parts from reference TRBV7-2 and TRBJ2-4): GAGVSQSPSNKVTEKGKDVELRCDPISGHTALYWYRQSLGQGLEFLIYFQGNSAPDKSGLPSDRFSAERTGGSVSTLTIQRTQQEDSAVYLCASSPQKGLVNIQYFGAGTRLSVL.

V and J are TRBV5-1 and TRBJ2-5; tentative D call: TRBD2 (5 bases). Germline V lookup: CDR1 SGHRS, CDR2 YFSETQ. Trimming pared 0 bases from V and 1 base from J, leaving 10 bases between. This CDR3 has 15 amino acids. The CDR3 is CASSLAGSPQETQYF. Here the CDR3 DNA reads TGCGCCAGCAGCTTGGCTGGGAGCCCCCAAGAGACCCAGTACTTC.

This clonotype was found many times. The CDR3 loop reads CASSTPFAGVYEQYF. DNA of the CDR3: TGTGCCAGCAGTACCCCATTTGCGGGAGTCTACGAGCAGTACTTC. The V and J genes are TRBV12-3 or TRBV12-4 and TRBJ2-7, with 7 bases matching TRBD2. Germline trimming cut 5 bases from V and 3 bases from J; bases unmatched to any gene: 10. This CDR3 spans 15 amino acids.

The rearrangement uses TRBV2 and TRBJ2-5; D is unclear. The CDR3 spans 13 residues. CDR1 and CDR2 (germline): SNHLY, FYNNEI. V shed 7 bases and J shed 4 bases, with 13 bases lying between them. The CDR3 spells CASIRGLGETQYF. The DNA of the CDR3 is TGTGCCAGCATTCGCGGTCTAGGAGAGACCCAGTACTTC.

The gene calls are TRBV20-1 and TRBJ2-3; possible D gene TRBD2, 6 bases. The CDR3 is 14 amino acids. Trimming removed 4 bases at V and 7 bases at J, with 18 bases between. Germline CDR1 is DFQATT and CDR2 is SNEGSKA (reference sequence). The CDR3 region is CSATRDLETNTQYF. The CDR3 DNA is TGCAGTGCTACCCGGGACTTAGAAACCAATACGCAGTATTTT.

The chain couples TRBV29-1 to TRBJ2-4; 9 bases fit TRBD1. V lost 7 bases, J lost 2 bases, and 12 bases stayed unmatched. The CDR3 has 16 residues. Germline V gene data show CDR1 as SQVTM and CDR2 as ANQGSEA. The CDR3 protein is CSGRTGGAGSKNIQYF. CDR3 DNA: TGCAGCGGCCGTACAGGGGGCGCAGGGTCCAAAAACATTCAGTACTTC.

There are a few counts of this clonotype. The J gene is TRBJ2-7, the V gene TRBV15, with TRBD1 matching over 7 bases. The germline V gene encodes CDR1 LNHNV and CDR2 YYDKDF (reference sequence). With 0 bases clipped from V and 5 bases from J, the junction kept 10 bases outside the gene matches. CDR3 size: 16 residues. The CDR3 region is CATSRDRGPGLDEQYF. CDR3 DNA: TGTGCCACCAGCAGAGATAGGGGGCCAGGGTTGGACGAGCAGTACTTC. Using reference TRBV15 and TRBJ2-7 for the parts outside the CDR3, the full variable domain is DAMVIQNPRYQVTQFGKPVTLSCSQTLNHNVMYWYQQKSSQAPKLLFHYYDKDFNNEADTPDNFQSRRPNTSFCFLDIRSPGLGDTAMYLCATSRDRGPGLDEQYFGPGTRLTVT.

This clonotype was picked up many times. V and J are TRBV20-1 and TRBJ1-3; D is unresolved. Germline CDR1 reads DFQATT; CDR2 reads SNEGSKA (reference sequence). V was shortened by 5 bases and J by 0 bases, with 11 bases between the two germline ends. The CDR3 runs to 14 residues. The CDR3 DNA follows: TGCAGTGCTCTCTTTGCGGGCTCTGGAAACACCATATATTTT. This codes for CSALFAGSGNTIYF.

The gene calls are TRBV20-1 and TRBJ2-3, with D possibly being TRBD1 (7 bases). Trimming removed 3 bases at V and 6 bases at J, with 28 bases between. CDR1 and CDR2 (germline): DFQATT, SNEGSKA (reference sequence). CDR3 size: 18 residues. In nucleotides, the CDR3 is TGCAGTGCTAGGGCTTCACGGGGACTTCTCAGGGGGTTGGATACGCAGTATTTT. It is translated as CSARASRGLLRGLDTQYF.

This clonotype was seen more than once but under ten times. The V call is TRBV6-1, the J call TRBJ2-5; D may be TRBD2 (6 bases). V lost 6 bases and J 1 base, leaving 12 bases between the germline ends. The germline V gene encodes CDR1 MNHNS and CDR2 SASEGT. The length of the CDR3 is 14 residues. The CDR3 region has the DNA TGTGCCAGCAGGGAGGGAGAGCCCCAAGAGACCCAGTACTTC. The encoded protein is CASREGEPQETQYF.